This TCR beta chain came from a study of OX40 agonist ivuxolimab in advanced cancers. Assay: immunoSEQ multiplex PCR; the TCRdb copy retains only in-frame clones and omits some. The data hold 5,000 to 6,500 clones, with about 70% observed a single time. Trimming cost V 8 bases and J 2 bases, with 22 bases left between them. The CDR3 runs 16 residues. CDR1 is GTSNPN, CDR2 SVGIG, per germline (reference sequence). This sequence joins TRBV30 and TRBJ1-3, with D possibly TRBD1 on 5 matching bases. This TCR was sampled from an adult with an advanced solid tumor such as melanoma, head and neck, liver or kidney cancer. The input for sequencing was CD4+ or CD8+ T cells sorted from blood, taken in a trial of the OX40 agonist ivuxolimab. The CDR3 region has the DNA TGTGCCAGAAAGGGGCCTCACTCGGGGGCTGGAAACACCATATATTTT. Its translation: CARKGPHSGAGNTIYF.